One sample yielded the 21 T cell receptor beta chains listed below, sequenced in a study of T cells in Graves' hyperthyroidism and ophthalmopathy. Amplification yielded TCR beta CDR3 regions, with RNA transcripts as the source. The HTBI primer set drove a first-round RT-PCR of the TCR CDR3. TCRdb ran MiXCR on the multiplex PCR reads and lists one entry per CDR3 protein. The sample lists roughly 300,000 distinct CDR3 sequences; about 25% were seen once. Sequencing was done on a sample of blood. The receptor set was obtained from a man in his forties or fifties with Graves' hyperthyroidism that later progressed to Graves' ophthalmopathy.

The table lists this clonotype with many counts. The rearrangement uses TRBV28 and TRBJ1-2; maybe TRBD1 (6 bases). Germline loops: CDR1 MDHEN, CDR2 SYDVKM. This CDR3 is built from 14 residues. V was cut by 10 bases and J by 8 bases, with 23 bases left in between. The CDR3 protein is CATEYRAAQGGYTF. The CDR3 coding sequence is TGTGCCACCGAGTACAGGGCCGCCCAAGGCGGCTACACCTTC.

The chain carries TRBV12-3 or TRBV12-4 and TRBJ2-5; 8 bases line up with TRBD2. Losses at the gene ends were 6 bases for V and 5 bases for J; bases not matched to a gene: 5. The CDR3 is made up of 13 amino acids. The CDR3 DNA reads TGTGCCAGCAGAGCGGGAGCGTACGAGACCCAGTACTTC. Its translation is CASRAGAYETQYF.

This clonotype came up many times. The V call is TRBV29-1, the J call TRBJ1-5; D is ambiguous. CDR1 and CDR2 (germline): SQVTM, ANQGSEA. The CDR3 loop spans 13 amino acids. V was cut by 4 bases and J by 1 base, with 8 bases left in between. DNA for the CDR3: TGCAGCGTTGTGGACCAGAGCAATCAGCCCCAGCATTTT. Translation gives CSVVDQSNQPQHF.

This clonotype was seen repeatedly, ten times or more. This sequence joins TRBV6-1 and TRBJ2-2; the match to TRBD1 covers 11 bases. V lost 7 bases and J lost 4; bases outside the gene matches: 5. This CDR3 has 15 residues. Germline lookup yields CDR1 MNHNS and CDR2 SASEGT. The CDR3 here is CASIGQGAITGELFF. The CDR3 DNA reads TGTGCCAGCATTGGACAGGGGGCTATCACCGGGGAGCTGTTTTTT.

The table lists this clonotype with many counts. The chain has TRBV14 and TRBJ2-7; 7 nucleotides agree with TRBD1. CDR1 is SGHDN and CDR2 is FVKESK in the germline V gene. The CDR3 length is 15 residues. V lost 0 bases to trimming and J lost 5 bases; unmatched junction nucleotides: 7. CDR3 protein: CASSQEPGTDHEQYF. CDR3 DNA: TGTGCCAGCAGCCAAGAACCCGGGACAGATCACGAGCAGTACTTC. The whole variable domain, remainder taken from reference TRBV14 and TRBJ2-7, is EAGVTQFPSHSVIEKGQTVTLRCDPISGHDNLYWYRRVMGKEIKFLLHFVKESKQDESGMPNNRFLAERTGGTYSTLKVQPAELEDSGVYFCASSQEPGTDHEQYFGPGTRLTVT.

This clonotype was picked up a small number of times. The chain couples TRBV6-1 to TRBJ2-5; 7 bases line up with TRBD1. Germline trimming cut 6 bases from V and 0 bases from J; bases unmatched to any gene: 7. This CDR3 has 15 amino acids. The germline gives CDR1 MNHNS, CDR2 SASEGT. The DNA for the CDR3 is TGTGCCAGCAGCTCCGTCGGGACAGACCAAGAGACCCAGTACTTC. Translated, it gives CASSSVGTDQETQYF.

Many counts were recorded for this clonotype. The chain is built from TRBV5-6 and TRBJ2-2; D ambiguous. The CDR3 consists of 15 residues. V lost 0 bases to trimming and J lost 1 base, with 7 bases between them. Looked up from germline, CDR1 is SGHDT and CDR2 is YYEEEE. The CDR3 here is CASSLVAVNTGELFF. CDR3 sequence (DNA): TGTGCCAGCAGCTTGGTGGCGGTGAACACCGGGGAGCTGTTTTTT.

The chain carries TRBV28 and TRBJ1-1; no firm D call. The CDR3 contains 14 residues. Germline CDR1 is MDHEN and CDR2 is SYDVKM. Trimming pared 0 bases from V and 6 bases from J, leaving 11 bases between. The CDR3, as DNA: TGTGCCAGCAGTTTATGGGGAGTATACGCTGAAGCTTTCTTT. Its translation is CASSLWGVYAEAFF.

This clonotype has just a few counts. The chain has TRBV6-5 and TRBJ1-5; D perhaps matches TRBD1 (6 bases). The CDR3 contains 17 residues. Germline values: CDR1 MNHEY, CDR2 SVGAGI. V was shortened by 0 bases and J by 1 base, with 13 bases between the two germline ends. The CDR3: CASSYSSSQGSNQPQHF. CDR3 nucleotide sequence: TGTGCCAGCAGTTACTCGAGCTCACAGGGCAGCAATCAGCCCCAGCATTTT.

V and J are TRBV20-1 and TRBJ2-5; possible D gene TRBD2, 6 bases. The V gene lost 6 bases and the J gene lost 5 bases, with 16 bases spanning the gap. CDR3 length equals 13 residues. Germline values: CDR1 DFQATT, CDR2 SNEGSKA (reference sequence). CDR3 residues: CSASTGTSETQYF. CDR3 nucleotide sequence: TGCAGTGCCAGCACCGGGACTTCGGAGACCCAGTACTTC.

This clonotype showed up just a few times. The chain uses TRBV5-1 and TRBJ1-5; 8 nucleotides agree with TRBD1. The germline CDR1 and CDR2 sequences are SGHRS and YFSETQ. V was clipped by 3 bases and J by 3 bases; unmatched bases: 11. The CDR3 spans 17 residues. The CDR3 coding sequence is TGCGCCAGCAGCTCCGATGATCGGACAGGGTTCAATCAGCCCCAGCATTTT. Protein: CASSSDDRTGFNQPQHF.

V usage is TRBV7-8 and J usage is TRBJ2-7; 9 bases agree with TRBD1. V lost 2 bases and J lost 3; bases outside the gene matches: 5. This CDR3 contains 15 residues. Germline CDR1 is SGHVS and CDR2 is FQNEAQ. CDR3: CASSLIWDRVYEQYF. CDR3 sequence (DNA): TGTGCCAGCAGCTTAATATGGGACAGGGTCTACGAGCAGTACTTC.

This chain connects TRBV12-3 or TRBV12-4 to TRBJ1-5; 8 bases are shared with TRBD1. This CDR3 spans 14 amino acids. After removal of 4 bases from V and 5 bases from J, the junction contained 4 bases not matched to a gene. CDR3 residues: CASSWDRTDQPQHF. The DNA of the CDR3 is TGTGCCAGCAGTTGGGACAGGACAGATCAGCCCCAGCATTTT.

This clonotype was recorded at least ten times. The chain has TRBV13 and TRBJ1-1; D not resolved. The germline CDR1 and CDR2 sequences are PRHDT and FYEKMQ (reference sequence). V was cut by 4 bases and J by 4 bases, with 16 bases left in between. The CDR3 is 15 residues long. CDR3 bases: TGTGCCAGCAGCTGGGGAGTTCTCGGAGGCACTGAAGCTTTCTTT. Protein: CASSWGVLGGTEAFF.

This clonotype has at least ten counts. The chain couples TRBV30 to TRBJ2-7; TRBD1 is a possible D gene (6 bases). The V end was cut by 0 bases, the J end by 7 bases, with 10 bases between. The CDR3 length is 12 residues. Germline V gene sequence: CDR1 GTSNPN, CDR2 SVGIG (reference sequence). The CDR3 spells CAWSVARGEQYF. Written as DNA, the CDR3 is TGTGCCTGGAGTGTCGCCAGGGGTGAGCAGTACTTC.

The sample holds many counts of this clonotype. The chain couples TRBV6-5 to TRBJ1-1, with 7 bases lining up with TRBD1. The J segment lost 0 bases and the V segment lost 2 bases, leaving 3 bases of the junction unmatched. Germline V CDR1 and CDR2: MNHEY, SVGAGI. The CDR3 extends over 15 amino acids. Here the CDR3 DNA reads TGTGCCAGCAGTTACAAGGGGACAGTGAACACTGAAGCTTTCTTT. Translation gives CASSYKGTVNTEAFF.

This clonotype was counted many times. V usage is TRBV12-3 or TRBV12-4 and J usage is TRBJ1-6; TRBD1 aligns across 8 bases. The CDR3 has 13 amino acids. The J segment lost 12 bases and the V segment lost 6 bases, leaving 7 bases of the junction unmatched. Here the CDR3 DNA reads TGTGCCAGCAGCCCAGGGGGCGTATTACCCCTCCACTTT. It specifies CASSPGGVLPLHF.

This clonotype came up many times. The gene calls are TRBV6-1 and TRBJ1-2; D uncertain. The CDR3 spans 15 residues. CDR1 is MNHNS and CDR2 is SASEGT in the germline V gene. V was trimmed by 6 bases and J by 10 bases, leaving 24 bases between them. This CDR3 is CASRTTGSVPPFYTF. The CDR3 DNA is TGTGCCAGCAGAACCACTGGTTCGGTACCTCCTTTCTACACCTTC.

The chain employs TRBV6-1 and TRBJ2-7, with 9 bases lining up with TRBD2. Germline trimming cut 3 bases from V and 1 base from J; bases unmatched to any gene: 4. Per the germline V gene, CDR1 is MNHNS and CDR2 is SASEGT. The CDR3 is made up of 15 amino acids. CDR3 bases: TGTGCCAGCAGTGACTTGGCGGGAGGGTCCTACGAGCAGTACTTC. Translation: CASSDLAGGSYEQYF.

This clonotype was detected ten times or more. The V and J genes are TRBV5-1 and TRBJ1-5; D gene unclear. The CDR3 sequence is 13 residues long. Deletions cut 1 base from V and 4 bases from J, with 6 bases between. The germline CDR1 and CDR2 sequences are SGHRS and YFSETQ. DNA of the CDR3: TGCGCCAGCAGCTTGCTGTCAAATCAGCCCCAGCATTTT. Translated, it gives CASSLLSNQPQHF.

In nucleotides, the CDR3 is TGTGCCAGCAGCTCATCCCTCACGGGAGTCGAGCAGTACTTC. This gives the protein CASSSSLTGVEQYF. The chain has TRBV11-2 and TRBJ2-7; tentative D call: TRBD2 (6 bases). This CDR3 region has 14 residues. Between the trimmed V and J ends, which lost 4 bases and 6 bases, there was a span of 16 bases. Germline values: CDR1 SGHAT, CDR2 FQNNGV.